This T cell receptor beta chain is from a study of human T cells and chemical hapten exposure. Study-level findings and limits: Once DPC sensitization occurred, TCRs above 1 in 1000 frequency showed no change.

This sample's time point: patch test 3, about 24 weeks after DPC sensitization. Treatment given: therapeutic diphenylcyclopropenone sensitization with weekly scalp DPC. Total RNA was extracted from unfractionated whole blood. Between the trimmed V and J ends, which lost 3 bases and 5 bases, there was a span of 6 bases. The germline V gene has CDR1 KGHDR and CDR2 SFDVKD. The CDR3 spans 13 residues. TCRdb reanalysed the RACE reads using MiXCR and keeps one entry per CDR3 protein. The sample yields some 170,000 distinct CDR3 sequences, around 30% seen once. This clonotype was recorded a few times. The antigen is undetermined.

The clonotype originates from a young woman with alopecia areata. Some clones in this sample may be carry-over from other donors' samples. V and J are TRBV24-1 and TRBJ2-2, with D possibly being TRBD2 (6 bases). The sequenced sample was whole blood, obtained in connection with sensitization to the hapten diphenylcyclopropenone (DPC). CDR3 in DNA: TGTGCCACCAGTGATCGGGGGACCGGGGAGCTGTTTTTT. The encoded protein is CATSDRGTGELFF.